Shown below are 21 T cell receptor beta chains from a single sample sequenced in a study of control samples from healthy donors and cancer patients. Assay: immunoSEQ multiplex PCR; the TCRdb copy retains only in-frame clones and omits some. The sample has about 140,000 clones, roughly 88% seen once. Sequenced: blood. The receptors stem from a man between 18 and 29 years old in good health.

V is TRBV4-2 and J is TRBJ2-5; the match to TRBD2 covers 9 bases. This CDR3 has 17 residues. Germline CDR1 reads LGHNA; CDR2 reads YNFKEQ. J lost 5 bases, V lost 1 base, and 11 bases had no gene match. CDR3 amino acids: CASSQVIDAGGVETQYF. In DNA, the CDR3 is TGTGCCAGCAGCCAAGTTATCGATGCGGGGGGGGTGGAGACCCAGTACTTC.

The V gene is TRBV28, the J gene TRBJ1-2; D unclear. Trimming left V 6 bases short and J 1 base short, with 15 bases between. This CDR3 is built from 15 residues. The germline V gene has CDR1 MDHEN and CDR2 SYDVKM. The CDR3 region is CASSRPTGDNYGYTF. The CDR3 DNA reads as TGTGCCAGCAGCCGTCCGACGGGTGATAACTATGGCTACACCTTC.

This clone showed up just once. The rearrangement joins TRBV11-2 to TRBJ2-1; D uncertain. In germline, CDR1 is SGHAT, CDR2 FQNNGV. This CDR3 has 13 residues. The V and J ends lost 5 bases and 2 bases respectively, with 7 bases between them. CDR3 residues: CASSPPTYNEQFF. The DNA of the CDR3 is TGTGCCAGCAGCCCCCCTACCTACAATGAGCAGTTCTTC.

J is TRBJ1-3 and V is TRBV5-1; D unresolved. Trimming took off 0 bases at V and 0 bases at J, with 10 bases between the two ends. CDR3 size: 16 residues. Germline loops: CDR1 SGHRS, CDR2 YFSETQ. The CDR3 bases are TGCGCCAGCAGCTTGGGGGGAAGCCTCTCTGGAAACACCATATATTTT. This encodes CASSLGGSLSGNTIYF.

This chain joins TRBV24-1 and TRBJ1-2; D possibly corresponds to TRBD1 (6 bases). Germline V lookup: CDR1 KGHDR, CDR2 SFDVKD. The V end lost 2 bases, the J end lost 1 base, and 13 bases lay between the germline ends. The CDR3 loop spans 16 amino acids. CDR3 residues: CATSDSGGGSNYGYTF. CDR3 sequence (DNA): TGTGCCACCAGTGATTCTGGGGGGGGCAGTAACTATGGCTACACCTTC.

CDR3 DNA: TGTGCCAGCAGCCAAGAAGGCGGGGGGGCAAACAATGAGCAGTTCTTC. This encodes CASSQEGGGANNEQFF. The rearrangement joins TRBV4-2 to TRBJ2-1; 9 nucleotides match TRBD2. Looked up from germline, CDR1 is LGHNA and CDR2 is YNFKEQ. The junction had 5 bases not matched to a gene; V was cut back by 0 bases and J by 5 bases. This CDR3 contains 16 residues.

This rearrangement joins TRBV18 to TRBJ2-3; 9 bases align to TRBD2. V shed 6 bases and J 7 bases; nucleotides not matched to a gene: 14. In germline, CDR1 is KGHSH, CDR2 LQKENI. This CDR3 region has 16 residues. The CDR3 loop reads CASSPNSGGLRNTQYF. CDR3 DNA: TGTGCCAGCTCTCCTAATAGCGGGGGACTAAGGAATACGCAGTATTTT.

The rearrangement joins TRBV27 to TRBJ1-1, with TRBD1 as a possible D gene (6 bases). The CDR3 covers 13 residues. The germline V gene has CDR1 MNHEY and CDR2 SMNVEV (reference sequence). Trimming stripped 5 bases from V and 7 bases from J, with 14 bases between. The CDR3 sequence is CASSPRGGNEAFF. The CDR3 DNA reads as TGTGCCAGCAGTCCCCGAGGGGGGAATGAAGCTTTCTTT.

The rearrangement links TRBV5-4 to TRBJ1-2; maybe TRBD1 (5 bases). In germline, CDR1 is SGHNT, CDR2 YYREEE (reference sequence). CDR3 length: 13 amino acids. The V end was cut by 4 bases, the J end by 6 bases, with 13 bases between. The CDR3 sequence is CASSGAGINGYTF. CDR3 nucleotides: TGTGCCAGCAGCGGGGCAGGGATTAATGGCTACACCTTC.

The V call is TRBV29-1, the J call TRBJ1-2; D unresolved. The V end was cut by 3 bases, the J end by 2 bases, with 10 bases between. CDR1 and CDR2 from the germline V gene are SQVTM and ANQGSEA. The CDR3 length is 13 residues. The DNA for the CDR3 is TGCAGCGTTGATGGTCAGAGAAACTATGGCTACACCTTC. It encodes CSVDGQRNYGYTF.

This chain joins TRBV5-1 and TRBJ2-3; 8 bases map to TRBD1. Germline CDR1 reads SGHRS; CDR2 reads YFSETQ. Germline trimming cut 0 bases from V and 0 bases from J; bases unmatched to any gene: 18. CDR3 length: 21 amino acids. The CDR3 DNA follows: TGCGCCAGCAGCTTGGACGGGACAGGAGAAGAAGCCCTCTATAGCACAGATACGCAGTATTTT. Protein sequence: CASSLDGTGEEALYSTDTQYF. Complete variable domain (other parts from reference TRBV5-1 and TRBJ2-3): KAGVTQTPRYLIKTRGQQVTLSCSPISGHRSVSWYQQTPGQGLQFLFEYFSETQRNKGNFPGRFSGRQFSNSRSEMNVSTLELGDSALYLCASSLDGTGEEALYSTDTQYFGPGTRLTVL.

On this clone itself: The same CDR3 is also encoded by other DNA sequences in this sample. The chain uses TRBV6-2 or TRBV6-3 and TRBJ1-2; no clear D gene. V lost 2 bases and J 1 base, leaving 5 bases between the germline ends. This CDR3 comprises 13 residues. The germline V gene encodes CDR1 MNHEY and CDR2 SVGEGT. The CDR3 loop reads CASSYRDNYGYTF. DNA of the CDR3: TGTGCCAGCAGTTACAGGGATAACTATGGCTACACCTTC.

By its share, this clone is medium-sized. This chain links TRBV10-3 with TRBJ1-6; TRBD1 is a possible D gene (5 bases). Germline CDR1 ENHRY, CDR2 SYGVKD. This CDR3 contains 15 residues. V was clipped by 4 bases and J by 2 bases, with 9 bases between them. The CDR3 reads CAISGGTAYNSPLHF. The CDR3 DNA reads as TGTGCCATCAGTGGTGGGACGGCCTATAATTCACCCCTCCACTTT.

The chain links TRBV5-8 to TRBJ1-2; perhaps TRBD1 as D (6 bases). CDR1 is SGHTS and CDR2 is YDEGEE in the germline V gene. The CDR3 has 15 residues. V was pared by 0 bases and J by 2 bases, with 11 bases between. The DNA for the CDR3 is TGTGCCAGCAGCTTGGCCGGGGACATAAACTATGGCTACACCTTC. Protein sequence: CASSLAGDINYGYTF.

The V gene is TRBV30, the J gene TRBJ2-7; 9 nucleotides align to TRBD1. This CDR3 is built from 15 residues. V lost 2 bases to trimming and J lost 0 bases; unmatched junction nucleotides: 5. Germline V gene sequence: CDR1 GTSNPN, CDR2 SVGIG (reference sequence). The CDR3 region has the DNA TGTGCCTGGAGTCACGGACAGGGGAGCTCCTACGAGCAGTACTTC. This gives the protein CAWSHGQGSSYEQYF. Full variable domain (remainder filled in from reference TRBV30 and TRBJ2-7): SQTIHQWPATLVQPVGSPLSLECTVEGTSNPNLYWYRQAAGRGLQLLFYSVGIGQISSEVPQNLSASRPQDRQFILSSKKLLLSDSGFYLCAWSHGQGSSYEQYFGPGTRLTVT.

The chain recombines TRBV9 with TRBJ1-4; D is perhaps TRBD1 (5 bases). Germline values: CDR1 SGDLS, CDR2 YYNGEE. With 0 bases removed from V and 7 bases from J, the gap between germline ends came to 28 bases. There are 20 residues in the CDR3. CDR3 DNA: TGTGCCAGCAGCGTAGCTACGAGAGGAGGGGAGAGGTCCGGAGGTGAAAAACTGTTTTTT. Translating gives CASSVATRGGERSGGEKLFF. Drawing the rest from reference TRBV9 and TRBJ1-4, the complete variable domain is DSGVTQTPKHLITATGQRVTLRCSPRSGDLSVYWYQQSLDQGLQFLIQYYNGEERAKGNILERFSAQQFPDLHSELNLSSLELGDSALYFCASSVATRGGERSGGEKLFFGSGTQLSVL.

J is TRBJ1-4 and V is TRBV7-2; 7 positions match TRBD1. The CDR3 has 15 residues. Germline lookup yields CDR1 SGHTA and CDR2 FQGNSA. The ends lost 5 bases at V and 0 bases at J; junction bases unmatched: 3. The CDR3 nucleotides are TGTGCCAGCAGCAGTCAGGGGGCAACTAATGAAAAACTGTTTTTT. This codes for CASSSQGATNEKLFF.

The chain is built from TRBV4-1 and TRBJ1-6, with 8 bases matching TRBD1. Germline V gene lookup returns CDR1 MGHRA and CDR2 YSYEKL. The CDR3 spans 20 residues. V shed 4 bases, J shed 0 bases, and the junction held 14 bases outside the gene matches. CDR3 region: CASSLEPGQASHSYNSPLHF. DNA for the CDR3: TGCGCCAGCAGCCTTGAACCGGGACAGGCTTCACACTCCTATAATTCACCCCTCCACTTT.

This chain uses TRBV15 with TRBJ1-2, with D uncertain. Between the trimmed V and J ends, which lost 2 bases and 3 bases, there was a span of 10 bases. The V gene's germline CDR1 is LNHNV and CDR2 YYDKDF (reference sequence). The CDR3 contains 14 residues. DNA for the CDR3: TGTGCCACCAGCAGATCCGGGGTAGACTATGGCTACACCTTC. Translating gives CATSRSGVDYGYTF.

The CDR3 reads CASSVSGTGVSPLHF. CDR3 nucleotides: TGTGCCAGCAGCGTATCAGGGACAGGGGTGTCACCCCTCCACTTT. V is TRBV9 and J is TRBJ1-6, with 10 bases that match TRBD1. Trimming cost V 1 base and J 10 bases; bases outside gene matches: 5. The germline CDR1 and CDR2 sequences are SGDLS and YYNGEE. CDR3 length: 15 residues.

The gene calls are TRBV28 and TRBJ2-1; 10 bases map to TRBD2. V lost 8 bases, J lost 0 bases, and 10 bases stayed unmatched. The CDR3 sequence is 17 residues long. Germline V CDR1 and CDR2: MDHEN, SYDVKM. CDR3 region: CASGTSGDDSSYNEQFF. The CDR3 coding sequence is TGTGCCAGCGGAACTAGCGGGGATGACAGCTCCTACAATGAGCAGTTCTTC.